The 6 T cell receptor beta chains below were found in one sample sequenced in a study of blood T cell repertoires in COVID-19. Some clones are missing from TCRdb's copy, which holds only in-frame ones; the method was immunoSEQ multiplex PCR. The sample consists of roughly 400,000 clones, around nine tenths of them appearing once. The sample was PBMCs or T cells enriched from blood (not recorded which). The origin of the receptors is a woman aged 45-59 years who had recovered from COVID-19.

This chain joins TRBV28 and TRBJ1-5; 7 nucleotides agree with TRBD1. The junction had 8 bases not matched to a gene; V was cut back by 11 bases and J by 1 base. CDR1 and CDR2 from the germline V gene are MDHEN and SYDVKM. The CDR3 is made up of 14 amino acids. The CDR3 sequence is CAVPGTDSNQPQHF. The CDR3 DNA reads as TGTGCCGTTCCCGGGACAGACAGCAATCAGCCCCAGCATTTT.

The V gene is TRBV3-1 (or the pseudogene TRBV3-2), the J gene TRBJ1-2; tentative D call: TRBD1 (6 bases). V shed 4 bases and J shed 3 bases, with 12 bases lying between them. The CDR3 runs to 14 residues. CDR1 LGHDT and CDR2 YNNKEL come from the germline V gene (reference sequence). CDR3 sequence (DNA): TGTGCCAGCAGCCTCCAACAGGGCTACTATGGCTACACCTTC. It specifies CASSLQQGYYGYTF.

This clone was observed once. This chain connects TRBV12-3 or TRBV12-4 to TRBJ1-5; D ambiguous. Trimming removed 3 bases at V and 10 bases at J, with 13 bases between. The CDR3 is made up of 13 amino acids. This CDR3 is CASSLSSTEPQHF. CDR3 nucleotides: TGTGCCAGCAGTTTGTCTAGCACCGAACCCCAGCATTTT.

This chain connects TRBV7-2 to TRBJ2-3; TRBD2 aligns across 12 bases. V was pared by 2 bases and J by 7 bases, with 7 bases of the junction left unmatched. Germline V CDR1 and CDR2: SGHTA, FQGNSA. There are 16 residues in the CDR3. Here the CDR3 DNA reads TGTGCCAGCAGCTTATCACGCCTAGCGGGGGGGCATACGCAGTATTTT. Translating it yields CASSLSRLAGGHTQYF.

The gene calls are TRBV5-4 and TRBJ2-2; 10 nucleotides match TRBD1. The CDR3 has 14 residues. V shed 5 bases and J 5 bases; nucleotides not matched to a gene: 3. CDR1 is SGHNT and CDR2 is YYREEE in the germline V gene (reference sequence). The CDR3 sequence is CASRGQGNTGELFF. The CDR3 DNA is TGTGCCAGCAGGGGACAGGGGAATACCGGGGAGCTGTTTTTT.

About this clone: Different DNA sequences within this sample yield the same CDR3. The chain has TRBV28 and TRBJ2-1; 8 nucleotides agree with TRBD2. Trimming cost V 3 bases and J 9 bases; bases outside gene matches: 4. Germline V gene data show CDR1 as MDHEN and CDR2 as SYDVKM. The CDR3 length is 13 residues. DNA of the CDR3: TGTGCCAGCAGTTTCCGTCTAGCGGGTGAGCAGTTCTTC. Amino acids: CASSFRLAGEQFF.